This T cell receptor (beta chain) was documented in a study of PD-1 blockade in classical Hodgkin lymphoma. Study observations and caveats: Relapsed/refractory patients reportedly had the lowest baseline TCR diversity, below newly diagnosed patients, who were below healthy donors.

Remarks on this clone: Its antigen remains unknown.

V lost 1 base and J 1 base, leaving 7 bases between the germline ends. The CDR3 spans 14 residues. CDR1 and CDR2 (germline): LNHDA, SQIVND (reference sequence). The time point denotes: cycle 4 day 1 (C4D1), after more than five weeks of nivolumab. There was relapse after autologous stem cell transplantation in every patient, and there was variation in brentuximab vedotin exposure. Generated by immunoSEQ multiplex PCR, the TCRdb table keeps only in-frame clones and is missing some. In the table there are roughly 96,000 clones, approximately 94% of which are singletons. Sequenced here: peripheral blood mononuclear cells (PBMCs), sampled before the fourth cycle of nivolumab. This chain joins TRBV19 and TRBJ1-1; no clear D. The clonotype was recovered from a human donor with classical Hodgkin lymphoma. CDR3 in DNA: TGTGCCAGTAGTATAGGTCAGGCGAACACTGAAGCTTTCTTT. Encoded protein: CASSIGQANTEAFF.